The 23 T cell receptor beta chains below come from one sample, sequenced in a study of T cells after yellow fever vaccination (dated by TCRdb to between 2018 and 2021). The method was 5' RACE. Sequencing was performed on an Illumina HiSeq 2500. TCRdb redid the processing of the public reads, applying fastp at Q25 and MiXCR, and retained in-frame beta chains. CDR3 protein duplicates are merged, each entry listing the most common genes and DNA. The sample has some 600,000 distinct CDR3 sequences on record, about 12% of them singletons. 14% to 15% of the sample is held by the ten biggest clonotypes. Reading the label with the study, this specimen's treatment or condition is: live attenuated yellow fever vaccine strain. This specimen was PBMCs, taken on the day of the yellow fever booster vaccination. These receptors originate from a man aged 30 to 45 who received the YFV17D yellow fever vaccine.

J is TRBJ1-5 and V is TRBV20-1; D not resolved. Trimming pared 6 bases from V and 0 bases from J, leaving 12 bases between. The germline gives CDR1 DFQATT, CDR2 SNEGSKA (reference sequence). This CDR3 comprises 14 residues. The CDR3 DNA reads as TGCAGTGCCAGTCGCTCGTATAGCAATCAGCCCCAGCATTTT. Translation gives CSASRSYSNQPQHF.

The chain combines TRBV18 with TRBJ2-7, with D uncertain. The CDR3 length is 12 residues. The germline gives CDR1 KGHSH, CDR2 LQKENI. Deletions cut 2 bases from V and 4 bases from J, with 6 bases between. The CDR3 DNA is TGTGCCAGCTCACCAGAGCAGTACGAGCAGTACTTC. It specifies CASSPEQYEQYF.

V gene TRBV12-3 or TRBV12-4 combines with J gene TRBJ2-1, with 8 positions matching TRBD2. The V gene end was trimmed by 3 bases and the J gene end by 6 bases; junction bases not matched to a gene: 7. The CDR3 consists of 15 residues. The CDR3: CASSFGGRFGNEQFF. The CDR3 DNA reads as TGTGCCAGCAGTTTTGGCGGGAGGTTTGGCAATGAGCAGTTCTTC.

This clonotype was seen a handful of times. This chain links TRBV11-2 with TRBJ2-7; 7 positions agree with TRBD1. CDR3 length: 16 amino acids. J lost 3 bases, V lost 5 bases, and 13 bases had no gene match. CDR1 is SGHAT and CDR2 is FQNNGV in the germline V gene. Here the CDR3 DNA reads TGTGCCAGCAGCCCCTACTACAGGGGCGTCAACTACGAGCAGTACTTC. Amino acids: CASSPYYRGVNYEQYF.

This clonotype was detected ten times or more. CDR3 in amino acids: CAISLDVSGELFF. DNA of the CDR3: TGTGCCATCAGTTTAGATGTGTCCGGGGAGCTGTTTTTT. The chain has TRBV10-3 and TRBJ2-2, with unresolved D. Germline assignment: CDR1 ENHRY and CDR2 SYGVKD. V was clipped by 5 bases and J by 6 bases, with 10 bases between them. This CDR3 comprises 13 residues.

This clonotype has more than one count but fewer than ten. The gene calls are TRBV18 and TRBJ2-7, with D uncertain. Per the germline V gene, CDR1 is KGHSH and CDR2 is LQKENI. Deletions cut 2 bases from V and 0 bases from J, with 8 bases between. The length of the CDR3 is 14 residues. This CDR3 reads CASSPGPRSYEQYF. The CDR3 nucleotides are TGTGCCAGCTCACCAGGCCCACGCTCCTACGAGCAGTACTTC.

The sample holds a few counts of this clonotype. This rearrangement joins TRBV10-3 to TRBJ1-5, with 7 bases fitting TRBD1. The CDR3 is made up of 13 amino acids. CDR1 is ENHRY and CDR2 is SYGVKD in the germline V gene. Trimming took 6 bases from V and 7 from J; bases not matched to a gene: 6. The CDR3 sequence: CAIRDDRAQPQHF. The CDR3 DNA reads TGTGCCATCAGGGACGACAGGGCACAGCCCCAGCATTTT.

This clonotype has just a few counts. Here the CDR3 reads CACHRANTEAFF. For the CDR3, the DNA is TGTGCCTGCCACAGGGCCAACACTGAAGCTTTCTTT. V is TRBV30 and J is TRBJ1-1, with D possibly matching TRBD1 (6 bases). Deletions cut 6 bases from V and 2 bases from J, with 10 bases between. This CDR3 region has 12 residues. Germline V gives CDR1 GTSNPN, CDR2 SVGIG (reference sequence).

In nucleotides, the CDR3 is TGTGCCAGCAGCTTAGTTAGAACCGAGCAGTACTTC. Protein sequence: CASSLVRTEQYF. This chain links TRBV7-8 with TRBJ2-7; D gene ambiguous. V lost 1 base and J lost 6, with 7 bases in between. Germline CDR1 is SGHVS and CDR2 is FQNEAQ. The CDR3 runs to 12 residues.

Only a few counts were recorded for this clonotype. J is TRBJ2-3 and V is TRBV7-2; D could derive from TRBD1 or TRBD2 (6 bases each). With 8 bases removed from V and 10 bases from J, the gap between germline ends came to 13 bases. This CDR3 is built from 11 residues. From germline, CDR1 is SGHTA and CDR2 FQGNSA. The chain's CDR3 is CASPSGGAQYF. The CDR3 nucleotides read TGTGCCAGCCCCTCCGGGGGCGCGCAGTATTTT.

This clonotype was detected only a few times. V and J are TRBV20-1 and TRBJ2-1, with D uncertain. V lost 6 bases and J lost 7, with 10 bases in between. Germline lookup yields CDR1 DFQATT and CDR2 SNEGSKA (reference sequence). The CDR3 runs 11 residues. The CDR3 nucleotides are TGCAGTGCCCAACCCGGAAATGAGCAGTTCTTC. This translates into CSAQPGNEQFF.

This clonotype was picked up many times. This sequence joins TRBV12-3 or TRBV12-4 and TRBJ2-3; TRBD2 might be the D (6 bases). V lost 7 bases, J lost 10 bases, and 15 bases lay in between. The CDR3 has 12 amino acids. This chain's CDR3 is CASTLGSSAQYF. The CDR3 bases are TGTGCCAGCACCCTAGGGTCTAGCGCGCAGTATTTT.

This sequence joins TRBV12-3 or TRBV12-4 and TRBJ2-3; D gene unclear. This CDR3 spans 13 amino acids. V lost 8 bases and J 0 bases, leaving 9 bases between the germline ends. In DNA form, the CDR3 reads TGTGCCAGCCGTCTGAGTAGCACAGATACGCAGTATTTT. It translates to CASRLSSTDTQYF.

V gene TRBV19 combines with J gene TRBJ2-7; tentatively, D is TRBD1 or TRBD2 (5 bases each). Deletions cut 5 bases from V and 0 bases from J, with 14 bases between. Germline CDR1 and CDR2: LNHDA and SQIVND (reference sequence). The CDR3 has 15 residues. The CDR3 loop is CASSDVAGSSYEQYF. CDR3 nucleotide sequence: TGTGCCAGTAGTGATGTAGCAGGGAGCTCCTACGAGCAGTACTTC.

This sequence joins TRBV6-1 and TRBJ1-6; 9 bases agree with TRBD1. J gave up 4 bases and V 6 bases, and 7 bases lay outside the gene matches. Germline CDR1 and CDR2: MNHNS and SASEGT. CDR3 size: 16 residues. CDR3 amino acids: CASRPGTGLYNSPLHF. The CDR3 nucleotides read TGTGCCAGCAGACCTGGGACAGGGCTTTATAATTCACCCCTCCACTTT.

A few counts support this clonotype. V is TRBV6-1 and J is TRBJ2-2; 9 bases line up with TRBD1. The CDR3 is 16 amino acids. Germline V gene sequence: CDR1 MNHNS, CDR2 SASEGT. V shed 7 bases and J 7 bases; nucleotides not matched to a gene: 13. CDR3 amino acids: CASTKLRTGDGGELFF. The CDR3 DNA follows: TGTGCCAGCACCAAATTAAGGACAGGGGATGGCGGGGAGCTGTTTTTT.

This clonotype has just a few counts. J is TRBJ2-2 and V is TRBV5-1; D gene ambiguous. The CDR3 runs to 16 residues. Germline-derived CDR1 and CDR2 are SGHRS and YFSETQ. Trimming pared 0 bases from V and 2 bases from J, leaving 11 bases between. CDR3 in DNA: TGCGCCAGCAGCTTGGTCGGCAGGAGTAACACCGGGGAGCTGTTTTTT. Amino acid sequence: CASSLVGRSNTGELFF.

This clonotype showed up just a few times. This rearrangement joins TRBV18 to TRBJ2-2; 11 bases are a match to TRBD2. Per the germline V gene, CDR1 is KGHSH and CDR2 is LQKENI. The CDR3 is made up of 17 amino acids. The ends lost 3 bases at V and 3 bases at J; junction bases unmatched: 6. The CDR3 nucleotides are TGTGCCAGCTCACCGAACGTACTAGCGGGAGACACCGGGGAGCTGTTTTTT. This codes for CASSPNVLAGDTGELFF.

The V gene is TRBV20-1, the J gene TRBJ2-2; 8 bases align to TRBD2. The junction had 3 bases not matched to a gene; V was cut back by 3 bases and J by 6 bases. CDR3 length equals 13 residues. Germline CDR1 reads DFQATT; CDR2 reads SNEGSKA (reference sequence). CDR3 DNA: TGCAGTGCTAGCGGGAGGGCATCCGGGGAGCTGTTTTTT. This gives the protein CSASGRASGELFF.

This clonotype came up a few times. The chain has TRBV2 and TRBJ2-3, with 9 positions matching TRBD1. With V trimmed by 8 bases and J by 5 bases, 11 bases remained unmatched. This CDR3 region has 15 residues. Germline lookup yields CDR1 SNHLY and CDR2 FYNNEI. CDR3 protein: CASPDLGTGQDTQYF. The CDR3 bases are TGTGCCAGCCCGGACCTCGGGACAGGGCAAGATACGCAGTATTTT.

This clonotype was observed a few times. This chain links TRBV6-1 with TRBJ2-1; 13 nucleotides line up with TRBD2. Germline CDR1 reads MNHNS; CDR2 reads SASEGT. The trim removed 5 bases at V and 8 bases at J, leaving 12 bases unmatched. This CDR3 spans 17 amino acids. Here the CDR3 reads CASSPLPLAGGPDEQFF. In DNA, the CDR3 is TGTGCCAGCAGTCCCCTACCACTAGCGGGAGGGCCGGATGAGCAGTTCTTC.

The chain has TRBV20-1 and TRBJ1-2, with D possibly TRBD1 on 5 matching bases. V dropped 3 bases and J dropped 7 bases, with 15 bases sitting between them. The germline gives CDR1 DFQATT, CDR2 SNEGSKA (reference sequence). The CDR3 length is 13 residues. The CDR3 sequence is CSASGGLVGGYTF. CDR3 sequence (DNA): TGCAGTGCTAGTGGGGGTCTGGTCGGTGGCTACACCTTC.

Only a few counts were recorded for this clonotype. This chain connects TRBV4-3 to TRBJ2-3; D may be TRBD1 (6 bases). CDR1 is LGHNA and CDR2 is YSLEER in the germline V gene. With 3 bases removed from V and 1 base from J, the gap between germline ends came to 11 bases. The CDR3 consists of 15 residues. The CDR3 region has the DNA TGCGCCAGCAGCCACGGGGACACCCGCACAGATACGCAGTATTTT. Residues: CASSHGDTRTDTQYF.